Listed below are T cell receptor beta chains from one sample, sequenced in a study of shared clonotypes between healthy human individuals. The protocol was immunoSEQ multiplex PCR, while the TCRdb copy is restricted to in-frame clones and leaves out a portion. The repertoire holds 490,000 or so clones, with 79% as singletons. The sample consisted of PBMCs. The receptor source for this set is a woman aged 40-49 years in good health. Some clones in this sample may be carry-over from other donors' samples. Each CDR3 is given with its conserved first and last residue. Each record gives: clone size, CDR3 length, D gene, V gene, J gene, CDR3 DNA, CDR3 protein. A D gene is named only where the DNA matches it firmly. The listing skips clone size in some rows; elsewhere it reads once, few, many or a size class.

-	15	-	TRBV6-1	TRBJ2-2	TGTGCCAGCCGGGTAGCGGCTAGTGGGGTCGGGGAGCTGTTTTTT	CASRVAASGVGELFF
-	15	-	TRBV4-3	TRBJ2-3	TGCGCCAGCAGCCAAGATAGCGAGTCGCCCGATACGCAGTATTTT	CASSQDSESPDTQYF
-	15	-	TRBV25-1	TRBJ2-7	TGTGCCAGCAGTGAATGGGGTACTAGTTCCTACGAGCAGTACTTC	CASSEWGTSSYEQYF
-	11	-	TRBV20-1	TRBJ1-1	TGCAGTGTAGCCGCGAACACTGAAGCTTTCTTT	CSVAANTEAFF
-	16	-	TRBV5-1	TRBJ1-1	TGCGCCAGCAGCTTGAAGGCTCAGGGTGGCAGGCCTGAAGCTTTCTTT	CASSLKAQGGRPEAFF
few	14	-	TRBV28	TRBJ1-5	TGTGCCAGCAGTTTCACCGGGGCGGGACAGCCCCAGCATTTT	CASSFTGAGQPQHF
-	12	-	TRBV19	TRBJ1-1	TGTGCCACTGGGGAATTTGGTACTGAAGCTTTCTTT	CATGEFGTEAFF
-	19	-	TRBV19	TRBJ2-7	TGTGCCAGTACAGGACGGTTTGGGGGATTAACAGGGATCCCCTACGAGCAGTACTTC	CASTGRFGGLTGIPYEQYF
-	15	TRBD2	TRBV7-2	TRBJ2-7	TGTGCCAGCAGCCACCCCGGCGGGAGCTCCTACGAGCAGTACTTC	CASSHPGGSSYEQYF
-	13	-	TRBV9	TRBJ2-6	TGTGCCAGCAGCGTAGATGGGGCCAACGTCCTGACTTTC	CASSVDGANVLTF
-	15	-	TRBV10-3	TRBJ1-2	TGTGCCATCAGTGAGTCGGATGCCGGGCCCTCTGGCTACACCTTC	CAISESDAGPSGYTF
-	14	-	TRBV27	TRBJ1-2	TGTGCCAGCAGTTTATCCCCAGCCAACTATGGCTACACCTTC	CASSLSPANYGYTF
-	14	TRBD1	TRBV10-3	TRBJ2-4	TGTGCCATCAGTAAGGACAGGGGGCAAAACATTCAGTACTTC	CAISKDRGQNIQYF
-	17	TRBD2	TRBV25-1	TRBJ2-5	TGTGCCAGCAGTGAGGCCGGCGGACTAGCGGAAAGGGAGACCCAGTACTTC	CASSEAGGLAERETQYF
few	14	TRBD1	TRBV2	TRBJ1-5	TGTGCCAGCAGCGCCGGACAGGGTGGGCAGCCCCAGCATTTT	CASSAGQGGQPQHF
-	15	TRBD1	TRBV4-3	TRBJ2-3	TGCGCCAGCAGCCAAGATGAGGGGGCCACAGATACGCAGTATTTT	CASSQDEGATDTQYF
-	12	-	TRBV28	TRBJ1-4	TGTGCCAGCAGTCTAGGGTATGAAAAACTGTTTTTT	CASSLGYEKLFF
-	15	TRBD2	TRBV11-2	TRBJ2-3	TGTGCCAGCAGCTTAAACCGACTAGCGTCGGATACGCAGTATTTT	CASSLNRLASDTQYF
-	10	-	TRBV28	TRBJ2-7	TGTGCCAGCAGTTTTCGCGAGCAGTACTTC	CASSFREQYF
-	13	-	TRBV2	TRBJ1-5	TGTGCCAGCAGTTTCGACAGAGATCAGCCCCAGCATTTT	CASSFDRDQPQHF
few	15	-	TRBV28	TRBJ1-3	TGTGCCAGCAGTACCCCGGGAGGGGTAGGAAACACCATATATTTT	CASSTPGGVGNTIYF
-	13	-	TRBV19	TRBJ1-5	TGTGCCAGTACCTTGGACCGAAATCAGCCCCAGCATTTT	CASTLDRNQPQHF
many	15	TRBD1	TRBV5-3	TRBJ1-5	TGTGCCAGAAGCGGGACAGGGGCAAAAAATCAGCCCCAGCATTTT	CARSGTGAKNQPQHF
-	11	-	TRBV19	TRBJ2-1	TGTGCCAGTAGTATTCCGGGGACTCAGTTCTTC	CASSIPGTQFF
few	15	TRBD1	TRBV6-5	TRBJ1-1	TGTGCCAGCAGCCCTATCGGACAGGGGGGCACTGAAGCTTTCTTT	CASSPIGQGGTEAFF
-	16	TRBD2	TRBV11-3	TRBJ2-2	TGTGCCAGCAGCAAGGGACTAGCGGGAGGCACCGGGGAGCTGTTTTTT	CASSKGLAGGTGELFF
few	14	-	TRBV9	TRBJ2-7	TGTGCCAGCAGCCTTTCGGGGACGGTCTACGAGCAGTACTTC	CASSLSGTVYEQYF
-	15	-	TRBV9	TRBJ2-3	TGTGCCAGCAGCGTTGGTAGAGGATACACAGATACGCAGTATTTT	CASSVGRGYTDTQYF
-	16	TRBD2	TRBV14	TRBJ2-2	TGTGCCAGCAGCCCGTTCGGCGGGGGGGTTACCGGGGAGCTGTTTTTT	CASSPFGGGVTGELFF
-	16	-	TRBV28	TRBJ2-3	TGTGCCAGCAGTCGGGCGGGGCTGTGGGGCACAGATACGCAGTATTTT	CASSRAGLWGTDTQYF
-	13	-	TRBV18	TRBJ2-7	TGTGCCAGCTCATCGCTCCGAGGGGGCGAGCAGTACTTC	CASSSLRGGEQYF
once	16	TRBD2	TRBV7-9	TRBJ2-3	TGTGCCAGCAGCTCAACCGGGACTAGCGGGAGGGATACGCAGTATTTT	CASSSTGTSGRDTQYF
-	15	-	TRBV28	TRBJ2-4	TGTGCCAGCAGTTCCCTACAAGGGGCCAAAAACATTCAGTACTTC	CASSSLQGAKNIQYF
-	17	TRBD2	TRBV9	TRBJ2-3	TGTGCCAGCAGCGTAGACGTGGGACTAGCGCGGGCAGATACGCAGTATTTT	CASSVDVGLARADTQYF
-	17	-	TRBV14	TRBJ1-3	TGTGCCAGCAGCCAAGGACCTGCGGGTAGGGCTGGAAACACCATATATTTT	CASSQGPAGRAGNTIYF
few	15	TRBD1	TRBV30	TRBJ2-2	TGTGCCTGGAGTGATTGGACAGGGGGACGCGGGGAGCTGTTTTTT	CAWSDWTGGRGELFF
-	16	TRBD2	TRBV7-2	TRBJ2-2	TGTGCCAGCAGCATACTAGCGGGAGTTGGCACCGGGGAGCTGTTTTTT	CASSILAGVGTGELFF
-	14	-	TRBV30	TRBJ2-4	TGTGCCTGGATGGACAGTGTAGCCAAAAACATTCAGTACTTC	CAWMDSVAKNIQYF
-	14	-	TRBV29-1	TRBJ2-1	TGCAGCGGGGAGGGGGAGGGGTCCTACAATGAGCAGTTCTTC	CSGEGEGSYNEQFF
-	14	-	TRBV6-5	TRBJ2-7	TGTGCCAGCAGTTACTCGCGGGACAACTACGAGCAGTACTTC	CASSYSRDNYEQYF
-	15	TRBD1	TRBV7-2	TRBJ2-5	TGTGCCAGCAGCCCGCACGGGACAGCCCAAGAGACCCAGTACTTC	CASSPHGTAQETQYF
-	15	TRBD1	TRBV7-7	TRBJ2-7	TGTGCCAGCAGCCCGTCCCACGACAGGGTCTACGAGCAGTACTTC	CASSPSHDRVYEQYF
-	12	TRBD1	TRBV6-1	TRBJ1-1	TGTGCCAGCACCCGGACAGGGAACGTCGCTTTCTTT	CASTRTGNVAFF
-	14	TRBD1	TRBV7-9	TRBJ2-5	TGTGCCAGCAGCTTAAGGACAGGACAAGAGACCCAGTACTTC	CASSLRTGQETQYF
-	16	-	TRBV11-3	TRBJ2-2	TGTGCCAGCAGCCCCGGGGAGTCCATATTGACCGGGGAGCTGTTTTTT	CASSPGESILTGELFF
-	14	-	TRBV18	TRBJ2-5	TGTGCCAGCTCTCAGATGGACGGACAAGAGACCCAGTACTTC	CASSQMDGQETQYF
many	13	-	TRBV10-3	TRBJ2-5	TGTGCCATCAGTCAGGACACCTCAGGCACCCAGTACTTC	CAISQDTSGTQYF
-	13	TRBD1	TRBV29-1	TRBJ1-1	TGCAGCGCCGCGCAGGGGGCAAACACTGAAGCTTTCTTT	CSAAQGANTEAFF